One sample yielded the 5 T cell receptor beta chains listed below, sequenced in a study of blood T cell repertoires in COVID-19. Clones were sequenced by immunoSEQ multiplex PCR, and TCRdb holds only the in-frame ones, with some missing. The sample lists 45,000 to 60,000 clones; 90% were seen once. Source material: peripheral blood. Source of these receptors: a man over 45 with acute or convalescent COVID-19.

The chain joins TRBV27 to TRBJ2-2; 7 bases line up with TRBD2. Germline V CDR1 and CDR2: MNHEY, SMNVEV (reference sequence). With V trimmed by 2 bases and J by 8 bases, 11 bases remained unmatched. CDR3 size: 16 residues. CDR3 region: CASSLLAGVTWGELFF. In DNA form, the CDR3 reads TGTGCCAGCAGTTTACTCGCGGGAGTAACTTGGGGGGAGCTGTTTTTT.

The chain joins TRBV29-1 to TRBJ2-3, with 10 bases fitting TRBD1. The germline V gene has CDR1 SQVTM and CDR2 ANQGSEA. V gave up 7 bases and J gave up 4 bases; unmatched junction bases: 11. The CDR3 spans 15 residues. CDR3 DNA sequence: TGCAGCGCCACTCCGGGACAGGGGATTCCAGATACGCAGTATTTT. It yields the protein CSATPGQGIPDTQYF.

This clone was detected once. This sequence joins TRBV29-1 and TRBJ2-5; 10 nucleotides agree with TRBD1. Germline V lookup: CDR1 SQVTM, CDR2 ANQGSEA. The CDR3 has 13 residues. J lost 5 bases, V lost 4 bases, and 4 bases had no gene match. The CDR3 DNA reads as TGCAGCGTTGGACAGGGGGCGAGGGAGACCCAGTACTTC. It translates to CSVGQGARETQYF.

The rearrangement uses TRBV5-6 and TRBJ1-1; maybe TRBD1 (6 bases). The V end was cut by 4 bases, the J end by 6 bases, with 19 bases between. Germline V gives CDR1 SGHDT, CDR2 YYEEEE. The CDR3 totals 15 residues. CDR3 nucleotides: TGTGCCAGCAGCGAACAGCCGACAGGTGAGTCTGAAGCTTTCTTT. It specifies CASSEQPTGESEAFF.

J is TRBJ2-7 and V is TRBV5-1, with 8 bases identical to TRBD2. The CDR3 is 14 amino acids. Germline V lookup: CDR1 SGHRS, CDR2 YFSETQ. Trimming took 8 bases from V and 5 from J; bases not matched to a gene: 12. CDR3 DNA sequence: TGCGCCAGTTCGTTTTGGACTAGCAGCAACGAGCAGTACTTC. Translated, it gives CASSFWTSSNEQYF.